This TCR beta chain was captured by sequencing in a study of beta chain features in type 1 diabetes. The CDR3 contains 11 residues. Germline-derived CDR1 and CDR2 are MGHDK and SYGVNS. The germline V and J ends were trimmed by 6 bases and 12 bases, with 12 bases remaining between them. The sequenced template was cDNA made from the entire isolated RNA. Some clones are missing from TCRdb's copy, which holds only in-frame ones; the method was immunoSEQ multiplex PCR. Of under 800,000 clones listed, about a sixth are singletons. The sequenced material came from naive CD4+ T cells from blood. This chain joins TRBV25-1 and TRBJ1-5; D not resolved. This TCR was sampled from a man aged 18 to 29 in good health. Here the CDR3 DNA reads TGTGCCAGCAGCGATTCCCTCGGCCAGCATTTT. This codes for CASSDSLGQHF. The full variable domain, rest sourced from reference TRBV25-1 and TRBJ1-5, is EADIYQTPRYLVIGTGKKITLECSQTMGHDKMYWYQQDPGMELHLIHYSYGVNSTEKGDLSSESTVSRIRTEHFPLTLESARPSHTSQYLCASSDSLGQHFGDGTRLSIL.